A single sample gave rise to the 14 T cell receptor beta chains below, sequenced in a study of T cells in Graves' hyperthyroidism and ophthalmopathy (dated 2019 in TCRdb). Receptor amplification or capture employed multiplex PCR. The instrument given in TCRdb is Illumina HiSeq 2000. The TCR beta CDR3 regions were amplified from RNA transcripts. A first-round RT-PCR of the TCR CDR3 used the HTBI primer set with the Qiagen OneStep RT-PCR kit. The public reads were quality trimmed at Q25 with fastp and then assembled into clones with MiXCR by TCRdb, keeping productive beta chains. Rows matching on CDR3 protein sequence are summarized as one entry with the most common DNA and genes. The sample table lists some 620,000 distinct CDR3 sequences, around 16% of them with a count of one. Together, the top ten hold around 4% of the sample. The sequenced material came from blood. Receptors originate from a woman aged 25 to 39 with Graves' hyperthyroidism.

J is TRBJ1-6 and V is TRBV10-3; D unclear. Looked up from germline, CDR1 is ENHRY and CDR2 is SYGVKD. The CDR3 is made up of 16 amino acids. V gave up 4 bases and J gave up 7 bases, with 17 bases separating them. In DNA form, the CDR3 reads TGTGCCATCAGTGGAGCGGCCTCGGACGCCAATTCACCCCTCCACTTT. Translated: CAISGAASDANSPLHF.

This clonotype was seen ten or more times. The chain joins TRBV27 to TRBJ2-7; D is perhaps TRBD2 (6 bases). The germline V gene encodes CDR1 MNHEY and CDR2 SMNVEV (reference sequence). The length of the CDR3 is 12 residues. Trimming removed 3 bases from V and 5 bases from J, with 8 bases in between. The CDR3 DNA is TGTGCCAGCAGTTTTTCGGGGGACGAGCAGTACTTC. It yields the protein CASSFSGDEQYF.

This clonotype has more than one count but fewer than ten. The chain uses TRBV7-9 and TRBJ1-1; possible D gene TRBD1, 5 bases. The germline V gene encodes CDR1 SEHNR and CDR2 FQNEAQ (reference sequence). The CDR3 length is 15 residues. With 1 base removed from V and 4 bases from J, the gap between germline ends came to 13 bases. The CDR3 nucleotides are TGTGCCAGCAGCTTAGAATGGGGGTCGGGCACTGAAGCTTTCTTT. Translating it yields CASSLEWGSGTEAFF.

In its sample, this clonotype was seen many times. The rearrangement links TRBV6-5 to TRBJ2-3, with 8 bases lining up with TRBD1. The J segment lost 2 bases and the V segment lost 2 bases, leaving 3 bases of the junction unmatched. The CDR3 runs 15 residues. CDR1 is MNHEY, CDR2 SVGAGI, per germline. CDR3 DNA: TGTGCCAGCAGTTACGGGACAGGCTTCACAGATACGCAGTATTTT. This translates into CASSYGTGFTDTQYF.

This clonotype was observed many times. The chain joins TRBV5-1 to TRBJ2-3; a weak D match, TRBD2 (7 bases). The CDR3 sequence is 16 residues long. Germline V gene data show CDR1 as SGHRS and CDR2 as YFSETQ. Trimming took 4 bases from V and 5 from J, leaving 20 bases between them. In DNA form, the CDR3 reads TGCGCCAGCAGCCCGGCATGGGGGGGCATGGGAGATACGCAGTATTTT. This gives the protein CASSPAWGGMGDTQYF.

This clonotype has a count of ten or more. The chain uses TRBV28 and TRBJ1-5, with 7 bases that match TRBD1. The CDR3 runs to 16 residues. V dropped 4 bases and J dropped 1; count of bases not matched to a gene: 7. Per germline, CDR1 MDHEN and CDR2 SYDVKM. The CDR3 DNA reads TGTGCCAGCAGTTCCTTGGCGACAGGGAGCAATCAGCCCCAGCATTTT. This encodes CASSSLATGSNQPQHF.

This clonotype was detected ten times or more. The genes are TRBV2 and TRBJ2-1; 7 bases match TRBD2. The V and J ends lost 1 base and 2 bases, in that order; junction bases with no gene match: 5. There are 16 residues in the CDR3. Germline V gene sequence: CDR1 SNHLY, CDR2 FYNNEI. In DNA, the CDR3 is TGTGCCAGCAGTGAAGAAGTGGGAGGGACCTACAATGAGCAGTTCTTC. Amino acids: CASSEEVGGTYNEQFF.

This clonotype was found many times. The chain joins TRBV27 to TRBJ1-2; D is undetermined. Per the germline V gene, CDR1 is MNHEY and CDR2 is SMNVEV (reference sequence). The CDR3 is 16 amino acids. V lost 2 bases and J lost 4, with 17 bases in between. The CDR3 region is CASSLKSGAFGYGYTF. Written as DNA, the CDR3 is TGTGCCAGCAGTTTAAAAAGTGGTGCGTTCGGCTATGGCTACACCTTC.

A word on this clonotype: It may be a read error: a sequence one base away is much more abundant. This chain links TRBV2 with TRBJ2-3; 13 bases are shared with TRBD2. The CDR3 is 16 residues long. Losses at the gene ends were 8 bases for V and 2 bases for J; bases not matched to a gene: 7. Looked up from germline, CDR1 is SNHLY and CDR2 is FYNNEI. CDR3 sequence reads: CASGSGLAGYTDTQYF. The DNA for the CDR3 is TGTGCCAGCGGTTCGGGACTAGCGGGGTACACAGATACGCAGTATTTT. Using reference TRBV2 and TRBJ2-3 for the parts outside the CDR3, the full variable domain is EPEVTQTPSHQVTQMGQEVILRCVPISNHLYFYWYRQILGQKVEFLVSFYNNEISEKSEIFDDQFSVERPDGSNFTLKIRSTKLEDSAMYFCASGSGLAGYTDTQYFGPGTRLTVL.

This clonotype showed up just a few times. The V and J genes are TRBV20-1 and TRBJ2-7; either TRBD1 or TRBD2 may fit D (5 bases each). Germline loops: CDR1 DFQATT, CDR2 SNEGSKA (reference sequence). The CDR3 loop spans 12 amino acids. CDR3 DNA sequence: TGCAGCCGTTCGGGGCCCGTTTACGAGCAGTACTTC. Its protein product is CSRSGPVYEQYF.

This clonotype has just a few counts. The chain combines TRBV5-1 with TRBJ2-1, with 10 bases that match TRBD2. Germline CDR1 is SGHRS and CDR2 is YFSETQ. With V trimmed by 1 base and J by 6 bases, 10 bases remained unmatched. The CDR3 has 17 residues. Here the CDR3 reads CASSLSLSSGRTNEQFF. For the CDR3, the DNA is TGCGCCAGCAGCTTGTCTTTATCTAGCGGGAGAACCAATGAGCAGTTCTTC.

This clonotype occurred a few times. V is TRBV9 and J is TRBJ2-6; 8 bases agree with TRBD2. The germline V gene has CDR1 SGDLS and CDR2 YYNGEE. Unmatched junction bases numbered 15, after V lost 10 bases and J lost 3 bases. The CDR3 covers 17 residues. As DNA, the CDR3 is TGTGCCCGCTTTAGCGGGGCGGGGTCCTTTGGGGCCAACGTCCTGACTTTC. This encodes CARFSGAGSFGANVLTF.

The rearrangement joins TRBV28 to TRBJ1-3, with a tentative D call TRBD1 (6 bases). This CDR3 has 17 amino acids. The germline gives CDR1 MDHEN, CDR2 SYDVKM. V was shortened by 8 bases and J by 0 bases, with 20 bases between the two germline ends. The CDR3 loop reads CASASSGTPSSGNTIYF. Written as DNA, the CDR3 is TGTGCCAGCGCTTCGAGCGGGACACCCAGCTCTGGAAACACCATATATTTT.

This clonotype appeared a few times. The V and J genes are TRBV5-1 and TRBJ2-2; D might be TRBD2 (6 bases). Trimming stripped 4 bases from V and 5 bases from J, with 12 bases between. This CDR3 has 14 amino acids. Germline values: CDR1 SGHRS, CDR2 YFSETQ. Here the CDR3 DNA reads TGCGCCAGCAGCCCCCCGGAGGGGACCGGGGAGCTGTTTTTT. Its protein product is CASSPPEGTGELFF. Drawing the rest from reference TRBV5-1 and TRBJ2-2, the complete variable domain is KAGVTQTPRYLIKTRGQQVTLSCSPISGHRSVSWYQQTPGQGLQFLFEYFSETQRNKGNFPGRFSGRQFSNSRSEMNVSTLELGDSALYLCASSPPEGTGELFFGEGSRLTVL.